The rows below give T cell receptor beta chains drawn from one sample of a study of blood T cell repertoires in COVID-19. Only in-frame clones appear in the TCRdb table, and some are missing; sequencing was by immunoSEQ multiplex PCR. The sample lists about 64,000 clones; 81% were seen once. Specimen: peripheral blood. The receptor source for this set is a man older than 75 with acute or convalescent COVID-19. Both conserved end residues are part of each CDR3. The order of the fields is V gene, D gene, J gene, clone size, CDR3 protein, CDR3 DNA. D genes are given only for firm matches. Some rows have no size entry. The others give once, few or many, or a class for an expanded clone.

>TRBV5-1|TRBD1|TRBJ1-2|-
CASSPTWTGGAYGYTF
TGCGCCAGCAGCCCGACCTGGACAGGGGGCGCCTATGGCTACACCTTC
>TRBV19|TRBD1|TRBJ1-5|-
CASSGTRQGLNQPQHF
TGTGCCAGTAGTGGAACTCGACAGGGGTTAAATCAGCCCCAGCATTTT
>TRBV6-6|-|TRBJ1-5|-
CASSYSQISNQPQHF
TGTGCCAGCAGTTACTCGCAGATTTCTAATCAGCCCCAGCATTTT
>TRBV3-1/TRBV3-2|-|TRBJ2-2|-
CASSQVRNTGELFF
TGTGCCAGCAGCCAAGTCAGGAACACCGGGGAGCTGTTTTTT
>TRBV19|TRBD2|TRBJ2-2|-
CASSILSGLAGGTGELFF
TGTGCCAGTAGTATCCTCTCCGGCCTAGCGGGGGGAACCGGGGAGCTGTTTTTT
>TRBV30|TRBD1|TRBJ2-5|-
CAWSPGTGLQETQYF
TGTGCCTGGAGTCCCGGGACAGGGCTTCAAGAGACCCAGTACTTC
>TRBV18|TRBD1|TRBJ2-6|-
CASREVGGASGANVLTF
TGTGCCAGCCGAGAGGTAGGGGGCGCCTCTGGGGCCAACGTCCTGACTTTC
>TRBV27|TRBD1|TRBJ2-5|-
CASGTRDRTRETQYF
TGTGCCAGCGGAACCCGGGACAGAACTAGGGAGACCCAGTACTTC
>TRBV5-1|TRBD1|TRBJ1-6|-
CASSPRTGQDSPLHF
TGCGCCAGCAGCCCCAGGACAGGGCAGGATTCACCCCTCCACTTT
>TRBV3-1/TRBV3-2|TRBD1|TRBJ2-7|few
CASSQHSTGGAYEQYF
TGTGCCAGCAGCCAACATTCGACAGGGGGGGCCTACGAGCAGTACTTC
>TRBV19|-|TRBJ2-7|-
CASKRRGNSYEQYF
TGTGCCAGTAAACGGCGAGGAAACTCCTACGAGCAGTACTTC
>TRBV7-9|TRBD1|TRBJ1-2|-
CASGGTGDYGYTF
TGTGCCAGCGGCGGGACAGGGGATTATGGCTACACCTTC
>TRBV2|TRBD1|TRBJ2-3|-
CASSEAGGQGAADTQYF
TGTGCCAGCAGTGAGGCGGGGGGACAGGGGGCGGCAGATACGCAGTATTTT
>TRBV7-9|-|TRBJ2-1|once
CASSSRTATIYNEQFF
TGTGCCAGCAGCTCTAGGACAGCTACGATTTACAATGAGCAGTTCTTC
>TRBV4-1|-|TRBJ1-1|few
CASSQLSLVRGVNTEAFF
TGCGCCAGCAGCCAATTAAGCCTCGTGCGGGGAGTGAACACTGAAGCTTTCTTT
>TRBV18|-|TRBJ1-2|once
CASSPITGAANYGYTF
TGTGCCAGCTCACCAATTACAGGAGCTGCTAACTATGGCTACACCTTC
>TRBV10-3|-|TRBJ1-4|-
CAISAKLDYEKLFF
TGTGCCATCAGTGCGAAGTTAGACTATGAAAAACTGTTTTTT
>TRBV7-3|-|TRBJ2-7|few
CASSFPSGLEQYF
TGTGCCAGCAGCTTTCCCTCGGGTCTCGAGCAGTACTTC
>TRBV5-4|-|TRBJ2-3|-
CASSSGPRVSTDTQYF
TGTGCCAGCAGCTCTGGGCCCAGGGTTAGCACAGATACGCAGTATTTT
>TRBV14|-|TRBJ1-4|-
CASSRRRDTPNEKLFF
TGTGCCAGCAGCCGCCGCCGGGACACTCCTAATGAAAAACTGTTTTTT
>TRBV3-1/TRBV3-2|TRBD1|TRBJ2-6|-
CASSQDFGTGSGANVLTF
TGTGCCAGCAGCCAAGATTTCGGGACAGGGTCAGGGGCCAACGTCCTGACTTTC
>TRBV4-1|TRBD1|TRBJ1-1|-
CASSQDLRGTGVDTEAFF
TGCGCCAGCAGCCAAGATCTTAGGGGGACAGGGGTTGACACTGAAGCTTTCTTT
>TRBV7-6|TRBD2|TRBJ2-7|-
CASSPGGPRGVYEQYF
TGTGCCAGCAGCCCCGGGGGGCCGCGGGGGGTATACGAGCAGTACTTC
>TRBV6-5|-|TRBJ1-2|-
CASNPGTLANYGYTF
TGTGCCAGCAATCCCGGTACTCTAGCTAACTATGGCTACACCTTC
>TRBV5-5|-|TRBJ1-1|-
CASSLAGSDTEAFF
TGTGCCAGCAGCTTGGCAGGGTCAGACACTGAAGCTTTCTTT
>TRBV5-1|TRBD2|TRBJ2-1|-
CASSLEGSGVEKMDEQFF
TGCGCCAGCAGCTTGGAGGGTAGCGGGGTAGAAAAAATGGATGAGCAGTTCTTC
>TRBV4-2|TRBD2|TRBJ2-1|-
CASSQVAGASNEQFF
TGTGCCAGCAGCCAAGTAGCGGGGGCCTCCAATGAGCAGTTCTTC
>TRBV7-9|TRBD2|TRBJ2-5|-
CASSWEGLETQYF
TGTGCCAGCAGCTGGGAGGGTTTAGAGACCCAGTACTTC
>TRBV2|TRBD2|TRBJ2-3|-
CASSGGSTDTQYF
TGTGCCAGCAGCGGGGGGAGCACAGATACGCAGTATTTT
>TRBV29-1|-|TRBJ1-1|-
CSVGTDLNTEAFF
TGCAGCGTTGGGACAGACTTGAACACTGAAGCTTTCTTT
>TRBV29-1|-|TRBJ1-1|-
CSVETGRWNTEAFF
TGCAGCGTTGAAACAGGGCGGTGGAACACTGAAGCTTTCTTT
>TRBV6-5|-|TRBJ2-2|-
CATAPGHRAGGELFF
TGTGCCACCGCACCAGGACACCGAGCGGGCGGGGAGCTGTTTTTT
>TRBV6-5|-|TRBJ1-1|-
CASSYSRTLNTEAFF
TGTGCCAGCAGTTACTCCCGGACATTGAACACTGAAGCTTTCTTT
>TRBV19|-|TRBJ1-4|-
CASSGQDATNEKLFF
TGTGCCAGTAGTGGCCAGGATGCAACTAATGAAAAACTGTTTTTT
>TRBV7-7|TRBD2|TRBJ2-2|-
CASSPTTGGQNGELFF
TGTGCTAGCAGCCCAACGACGGGGGGGCAAAACGGGGAGCTGTTTTTT
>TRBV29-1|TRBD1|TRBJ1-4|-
CSVLTGEEKLFF
TGCAGCGTTTTAACAGGGGAAGAAAAACTGTTTTTT
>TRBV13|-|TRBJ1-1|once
CASSLDGETTEAFF
TGTGCCAGCAGCTTAGACGGGGAGACCACTGAAGCTTTCTTT
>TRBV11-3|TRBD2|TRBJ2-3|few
CASSFGTTITDTQYF
TGTGCCAGCAGCTTTGGGACTACGATAACAGATACGCAGTATTTT
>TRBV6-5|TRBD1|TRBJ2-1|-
CASRGTGRYNEQFF
TGTGCCAGCAGAGGGACAGGGAGATACAATGAGCAGTTCTTC
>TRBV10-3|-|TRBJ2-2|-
CAISERAGGGPNTGELFF
TGTGCCATCAGTGAGCGAGCCGGCGGGGGCCCGAACACCGGGGAGCTGTTTTTT
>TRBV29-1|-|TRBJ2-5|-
CSVDPLSLETQYF
TGCAGCGTTGACCCCCTGTCCTTGGAGACCCAGTACTTC
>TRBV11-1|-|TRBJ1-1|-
CASSPQGNTEAFF
TGTGCCAGCAGCCCTCAGGGGAACACTGAAGCTTTCTTT